This is a list of T cell receptor beta chains from one sample in a study of T-cell memory formation after mild COVID-19. TCRdb processed the 5' RACE reads anew with MiXCR; each CDR3 protein has one entry. This sample has approximately 580,000 distinct CDR3 sequences; approximately 20% occur once, and the top ten carry around 12%. The sequenced sample was PBMCs or a T cell subset sorted from them (not recorded which). Receptors were obtained from an adult woman who had mild COVID-19 (a few samples of this study predate the infection). Cell type and time point are not known. Both conserved end residues are part of each CDR3. Fields, in order: D gene, V gene, clone size, J gene, CDR3 DNA, CDR3 protein. D genes are given only for firm matches. Clone sizes are given selectively: once, few, many, or a class where the clone is expanded.

>NA|TRBV7-9|few|TRBJ2-4
TGTGCCAGCAGCTCGATTGACATTCAGTACTTC
CASSSIDIQYF
>NA|TRBV25-1|NA|TRBJ2-5
TGTGCCAGCAGTCGGCCGGGGGCGGCGGAGACCCAGTACTTC
CASSRPGAAETQYF
>NA|TRBV20-1|many|TRBJ2-3
TGCAGTGCTAGCCCCCTCGATAGGGATACGCAGTATTTT
CSASPLDRDTQYF
>TRBD2|TRBV10-3|NA|TRBJ2-3
TGTGCCATCAGTGAAGGCGGGGGGGCCTTCCCAGATACGCAGTATTTT
CAISEGGGAFPDTQYF
>NA|TRBV5-1|many|TRBJ2-1
TGCGCCAGCAGCTCAGACTACCGCTCCTACAATGAGCAGTTCTTC
CASSSDYRSYNEQFF
>TRBD2|TRBV6-1|NA|TRBJ2-2
TGTGCCAGCGCTCTAGCGGGAGTTGAAACCGGGGAGCTGTTTTTT
CASALAGVETGELFF
>TRBD1|TRBV11-2|NA|TRBJ2-1
TGTGCCAGCAGCGTAAGACAGGGTCGGTACAATGAGCAGTTCTTC
CASSVRQGRYNEQFF
>NA|TRBV7-9|few|TRBJ2-5
TGTGCCAGCAGCTTAGCAGCGGGCCGAGGGGGAGAGACCCAGTACTTC
CASSLAAGRGGETQYF
>NA|TRBV7-9|many|TRBJ2-7
TGTGCCAGCAGCCAAAGCCCGAGAGACGAGCAGTACTTC
CASSQSPRDEQYF
>TRBD1|TRBV5-4|NA|TRBJ1-1
TGTGCCAGCAGCTTCGGGACAGGGCGGGTGGGCACTGAAGCTTTCTTT
CASSFGTGRVGTEAFF
>NA|TRBV5-5|NA|TRBJ1-1
TGTGCCAGCAGCTGGGGGCTGACGGCGAACACTGAAGCTTTCTTT
CASSWGLTANTEAFF
>NA|TRBV20-1|NA|TRBJ1-2
TGCAGTGCTAGAGGTCGGGGACATCGGGTAGACTATGGCTACACCTTC
CSARGRGHRVDYGYTF
>TRBD2|TRBV18|NA|TRBJ2-3
TGTGCCAGCTCACCACAAGCGGGAGGGGCAGATACGCAGTATTTT
CASSPQAGGADTQYF
>TRBD1|TRBV6-5|few|TRBJ1-2
TGTGCCAGCAGTTACGGGACAGCCCGCAGCGGCTACACCTTC
CASSYGTARSGYTF
>NA|TRBV7-8|NA|TRBJ1-1
TGTGCCAGCAGCTTACCGGGGCAGACAAACACTGAAGCTTTCTTT
CASSLPGQTNTEAFF
>TRBD2|TRBV5-1|NA|TRBJ2-1
TGCGCCAGCAGAACGGAACTAGCGGCCTCTTACAATGAGCAGTTCTTC
CASRTELAASYNEQFF
>TRBD2|TRBV7-9|NA|TRBJ2-5
TGTGCCAGCAGCTTAGTGGTCTGGACTAGCAAAGAGACCCAGTACTTC
CASSLVVWTSKETQYF
>NA|TRBV9|few|TRBJ1-2
TGTGCCAGCAGCGCGGGACGGAACAGCTATGGCTACACCTTC
CASSAGRNSYGYTF
>TRBD1|TRBV5-1|NA|TRBJ2-7
TGCGCCAGCAGCTTTGAGGGGGCGAACGAGCAGTACTTC
CASSFEGANEQYF
>NA|TRBV20-1|NA|TRBJ1-2
TGCAGTGCTACCGTCGACAGGTTTTCCACCTTC
CSATVDRFSTF
>NA|TRBV5-1|few|TRBJ2-5
TGCGCCAGCAGCTTGGAACCGGGACTCCATTGGGGCCAGTACTTC
CASSLEPGLHWGQYF
>NA|TRBV5-1|few|TRBJ2-2
TGCGCCAGTCAAGCCGAGAACACCGGGGAGCTGTTTTTT
CASQAENTGELFF
>TRBD2|TRBV7-2|few|TRBJ2-7
TGTGCCAGCAGCTTAGAGCCTAGCGGGAGTTCTCGCGACGAGCAGTACTTC
CASSLEPSGSSRDEQYF